A selection of T cell receptor beta chains follows, all from one sample in a study of blood T cell repertoires in COVID-19. The method was immunoSEQ multiplex PCR; TCRdb's version includes in-frame clones alone and lacks a portion of them. The table lists 300,000 or so clones, roughly nine tenths of them singletons. Sequencing was performed on peripheral blood. The receptor source for this set is a man younger than 35 who had recovered from COVID-19. CDR3s include the opening cysteine and the closing phenylalanine or tryptophan. Fields, in order: J gene, V gene, clone size, D gene, CDR3 DNA, CDR3 protein. The D gene is left open where the match is weak. A row's size may be missing; if present it is once, few, many or a size class.

TRBJ1-1	TRBV5-1	NA	TRBD1	TGCGCCAGCAGCTTAAGGGCAGGGGGGAACACTGAAGCTTTCTTT	CASSLRAGGNTEAFF
TRBJ1-1	TRBV15	NA	TRBD1	TGTGCCACCAGCAGGGGGACAGGGGGGGACACTGAAGCTTTCTTT	CATSRGTGGDTEAFF
TRBJ1-2	TRBV3-1/TRBV3-2	NA	NA	TGTGCCAGCAGCCACGATCCCGGGTATGGCTACACCTTC	CASSHDPGYGYTF
TRBJ2-2	TRBV27	NA	NA	TGTGCCAGCAGTTTAGAGAACCGACTGCGGACCGGGGAGCTGTTTTTT	CASSLENRLRTGELFF
TRBJ1-5	TRBV4-2	NA	NA	TGTGCCAGCAGCCATAACGAAGGGGTAAATCAGCCCCAGCATTTT	CASSHNEGVNQPQHF
TRBJ2-7	TRBV11-2	NA	NA	TGTGCCAGCAGCCAGGGTTTCGGCTCCTACGAGCAGTACTTC	CASSQGFGSYEQYF
TRBJ1-2	TRBV7-2	NA	NA	TGTGCCAGCAGCTTAAGCGACGGGAACCTAAACTATGGCTACACCTTC	CASSLSDGNLNYGYTF
TRBJ2-3	TRBV7-3	NA	NA	TGTGCCAGCAGCTTAACGTTAGGGGGGGTCGGCACAGATACGCAGTATTTT	CASSLTLGGVGTDTQYF
TRBJ2-1	TRBV29-1	NA	TRBD2	TGCAGCGTTGAGGGACTAGCGGGAAAGAATGAGCAGTTCTTC	CSVEGLAGKNEQFF
TRBJ2-5	TRBV4-1	NA	TRBD2	TGCGCCAGCAGCCAAAAACTAGCGGGGGCCGGAATGTCCCAGTACTTC	CASSQKLAGAGMSQYF
TRBJ2-7	TRBV7-3	NA	TRBD2	TGTGCCAGCAGCTTAGGCGGGAGCTGGGACGAGCAGTACTTC	CASSLGGSWDEQYF
TRBJ2-5	TRBV12-3/TRBV12-4	NA	NA	TGTGCCAGCAGTTTTGAGGAGACCCAGTACTTC	CASSFEETQYF
TRBJ2-7	TRBV3-1/TRBV3-2	NA	NA	TGTGCCAGCAGCCAAGGCAGGGTCGAGCAGTACTTC	CASSQGRVEQYF
TRBJ2-1	TRBV5-4	NA	TRBD2	TGTGCCAGCAGCCCTTTCCTAGCGGGACTCGGCGATGAGCAGTTCTTC	CASSPFLAGLGDEQFF
TRBJ2-7	TRBV5-1	NA	TRBD1	TGCGCCAGCAGCTCCTCCGGGACAGGAAGACCCGAGCAGTACTTC	CASSSSGTGRPEQYF
TRBJ2-7	TRBV6-5	NA	NA	TGTGCCAGCAGCCAGACAGTGAACGAGCAGTACTTC	CASSQTVNEQYF
TRBJ1-1	TRBV29-1	NA	TRBD1	TGCAGCGTCGACCGGGGACAGGGAAACACTGAAGCTTTCTTT	CSVDRGQGNTEAFF
TRBJ2-1	TRBV15	few	TRBD2	TGTGCCACCAAGGGACTAGCGGCCTACAATGAGCAGTTCTTC	CATKGLAAYNEQFF
TRBJ1-1	TRBV27	few	TRBD1	TGTGCCAGCAGTACCCCCGGACAGGGGGCTCTAGCTTTCTTT	CASSTPGQGALAFF
TRBJ1-5	TRBV19	NA	TRBD1	TGTGCCAGTAGCCCCCCCAGGACAGGGGGCCGGTCAAATCAGCCCCAGCATTTT	CASSPPRTGGRSNQPQHF
TRBJ2-7	TRBV14	NA	NA	TGTGCCAGCAGCCAAGTCGGCGAGCAGTACTTC	CASSQVGEQYF
TRBJ1-6	TRBV4-3	NA	NA	TGCGCCAGCAGCCTAGGCGGGAGCAACGGTTCACCCCTCCACTTT	CASSLGGSNGSPLHF
TRBJ2-7	TRBV25-1	NA	NA	TGTGCCAGCTCGGACGGGACCTACGAGCAGTACTTC	CASSDGTYEQYF
TRBJ2-2	TRBV7-3	once	NA	TGTGCCAGCAGCTTAAGCGGGGCGGCCGGGGAGCTGTTTTTT	CASSLSGAAGELFF
TRBJ1-6	TRBV27	once	NA	TGTGCCAGCAGTTTATCCAGTCCTGGTAATTCACCCCTCCACTTT	CASSLSSPGNSPLHF
TRBJ1-4	TRBV6-5	NA	TRBD1	TGTGCCAGCAGCGGGACAGTAATTAATGAAAAACTGTTTTTT	CASSGTVINEKLFF
TRBJ2-7	TRBV9	once	TRBD2	TGTGCCAGCAACCCCGGGACTAGCTCGGACGAGCAGTACTTC	CASNPGTSSDEQYF
TRBJ2-2	TRBV27	NA	TRBD2	TGTGCCAGCAGTTTTGGCAGCGGGGGGGCCGGCGGGGAGCTGTTTTTT	CASSFGSGGAGGELFF
TRBJ2-7	TRBV6-5	few	NA	TGTGCCAGCACCGAAAGCTGGCGGGGCGGTTTGGAGCAGTACTTC	CASTESWRGGLEQYF
TRBJ2-5	TRBV4-2	NA	TRBD2	TGTGCCAGCAGCCCTTCCTCCGGGACTAGCGGGGGGGCTCGGCAAGAGACCCAGTACTTC	CASSPSSGTSGGARQETQYF
TRBJ1-4	TRBV3-1/TRBV3-2	once	NA	TGTGCCAGCAGCCATCCTGCGGACTTTAATGAAAAACTGTTTTTT	CASSHPADFNEKLFF
TRBJ1-1	TRBV9	NA	TRBD1	TGTGCCAGCAGCGTACGACCACAGGGGGTGGAACAAGAAGCTTTCTTT	CASSVRPQGVEQEAFF
TRBJ2-2	TRBV19	NA	TRBD2	TGTGCCAGTAGTCTTCTAGCGGGAGAGGCCGGGGAGCTGTTTTTT	CASSLLAGEAGELFF
TRBJ2-6	TRBV7-3	NA	TRBD1	TGTGCCAGCAGCTCAGGGGGTGGGAACTCTGGGGCCAACGTCCTGACTTTC	CASSSGGGNSGANVLTF
TRBJ2-3	TRBV5-1	NA	TRBD1	TGCGCCAGCGGGAGGACAGGGAGCCCAGATACGCAGTATTTT	CASGRTGSPDTQYF
TRBJ1-3	TRBV7-8	NA	NA	TGTGCCAGCAGCCCTCGTTCTTACTCTGGAAACACCATATATTTT	CASSPRSYSGNTIYF
TRBJ2-5	TRBV5-1	NA	TRBD1	TGCGCCAGCAGCCAGGCCCCGGGACAGGGGGCCCGCGGGGAGACCCAGTACTTC	CASSQAPGQGARGETQYF
TRBJ2-7	TRBV5-1	NA	TRBD1	TGCGCCAGCAGCTTGGTCGACAGGGCCTACGAGCAGTACTTC	CASSLVDRAYEQYF
TRBJ1-2	TRBV9	NA	NA	TGTGCCAGCAGCGTAGCTTCTGACTATGGCTACACCTTC	CASSVASDYGYTF
TRBJ1-1	TRBV10-3	NA	NA	TGTGCCATCAGTGAGGGGGGGACTGAAGCTTTCTTT	CAISEGGTEAFF